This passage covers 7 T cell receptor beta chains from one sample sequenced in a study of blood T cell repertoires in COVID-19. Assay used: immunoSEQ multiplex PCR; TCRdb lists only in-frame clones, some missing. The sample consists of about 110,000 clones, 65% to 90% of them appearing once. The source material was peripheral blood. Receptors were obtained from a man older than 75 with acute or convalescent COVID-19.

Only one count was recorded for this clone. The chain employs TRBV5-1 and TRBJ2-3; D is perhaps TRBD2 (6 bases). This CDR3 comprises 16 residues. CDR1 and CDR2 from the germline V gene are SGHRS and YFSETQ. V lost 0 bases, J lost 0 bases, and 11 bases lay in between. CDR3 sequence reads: CASSLDPGVSTDTQYF. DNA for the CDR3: TGCGCCAGCAGCTTGGATCCGGGAGTGAGCACAGATACGCAGTATTTT. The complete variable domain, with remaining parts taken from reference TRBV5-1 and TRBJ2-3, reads KAGVTQTPRYLIKTRGQQVTLSCSPISGHRSVSWYQQTPGQGLQFLFEYFSETQRNKGNFPGRFSGRQFSNSRSEMNVSTLELGDSALYLCASSLDPGVSTDTQYFGPGTRLTVL.

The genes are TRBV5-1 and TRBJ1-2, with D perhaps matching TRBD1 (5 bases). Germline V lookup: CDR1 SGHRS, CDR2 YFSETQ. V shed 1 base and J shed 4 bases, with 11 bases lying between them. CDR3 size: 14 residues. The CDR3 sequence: CASSLFQGGYGYTF. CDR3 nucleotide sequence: TGCGCCAGCAGCTTGTTTCAGGGCGGCTATGGCTACACCTTC.

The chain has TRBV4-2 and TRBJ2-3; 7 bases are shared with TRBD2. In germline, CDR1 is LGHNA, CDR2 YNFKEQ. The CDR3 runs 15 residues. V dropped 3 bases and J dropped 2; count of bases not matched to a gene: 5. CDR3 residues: CASSHGGRATDTQYF. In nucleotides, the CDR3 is TGTGCCAGCAGCCATGGAGGGAGGGCCACAGATACGCAGTATTTT.

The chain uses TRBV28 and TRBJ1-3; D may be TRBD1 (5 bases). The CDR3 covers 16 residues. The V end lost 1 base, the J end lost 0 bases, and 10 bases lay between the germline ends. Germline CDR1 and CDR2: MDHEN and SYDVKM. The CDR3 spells CASSLSRVSSGNTIYF. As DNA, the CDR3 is TGTGCCAGCAGTTTATCCAGGGTCAGCTCTGGAAACACCATATATTTT. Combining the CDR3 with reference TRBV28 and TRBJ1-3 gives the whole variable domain DVKVTQSSRYLVKRTGEKVFLECVQDMDHENMFWYRQDPGLGLRLIYFSYDVKMKEKGDIPEGYSVSREKKERFSLILESASTNQTSMYLCASSLSRVSSGNTIYFGEGSWLTVV.

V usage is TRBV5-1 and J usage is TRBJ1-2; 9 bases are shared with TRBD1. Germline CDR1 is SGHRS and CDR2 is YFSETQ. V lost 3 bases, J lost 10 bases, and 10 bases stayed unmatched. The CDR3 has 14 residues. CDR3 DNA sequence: TGCGCCAGCAGCTCGCTCGGGACAGGGAAGGACTACACCTTC. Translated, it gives CASSSLGTGKDYTF.

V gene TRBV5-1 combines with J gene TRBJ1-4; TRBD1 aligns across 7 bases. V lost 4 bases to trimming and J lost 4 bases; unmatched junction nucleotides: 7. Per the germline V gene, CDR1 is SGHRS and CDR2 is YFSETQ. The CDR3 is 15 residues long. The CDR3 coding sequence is TGCGCCAGCAGCCGATTGCAGGGGGTTAATGAAAAACTGTTTTTT. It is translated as CASSRLQGVNEKLFF. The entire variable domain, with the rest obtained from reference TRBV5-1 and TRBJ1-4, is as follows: KAGVTQTPRYLIKTRGQQVTLSCSPISGHRSVSWYQQTPGQGLQFLFEYFSETQRNKGNFPGRFSGRQFSNSRSEMNVSTLELGDSALYLCASSRLQGVNEKLFFGSGTQLSVL.

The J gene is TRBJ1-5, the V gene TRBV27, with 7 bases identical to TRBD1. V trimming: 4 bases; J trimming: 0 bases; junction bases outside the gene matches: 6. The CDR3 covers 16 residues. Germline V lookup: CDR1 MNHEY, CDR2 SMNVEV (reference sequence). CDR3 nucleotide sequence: TGTGCCAGCAGTTCCCTGACAGGGCGTAGCAATCAGCCCCAGCATTTT. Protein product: CASSSLTGRSNQPQHF.